A selection of T cell receptor beta chains follows, all from one sample in a study of breast tumors, draining lymph nodes, adjacent tissues. In TCRdb, the multiplex PCR reads were re-called with MiXCR into one record per CDR3 protein. The data show about 300,000 distinct CDR3 sequences, around 31% seen once. Input material: axillary lymph node tissue. Receptors originate from a female donor with breast cancer. Some clones in this sample may be carry-over from other donors' samples. Each CDR3 is given with its conserved first and last residue.

v_call,j_call,cdr3_aa
TRBV5-8,TRBJ2-1,CASSPGGSYNEQFF
TRBV2,TRBJ1-2,CATTTDSPGGYTF
TRBV5-8,TRBJ2-5,CASSLAQGWGQETQYF
TRBV11-2,TRBJ2-1,CASSLDLGRSGNEQFF
TRBV30,TRBJ1-5,CAWAQGDSNQPQHF
TRBV5-1,TRBJ2-7,CASSLGLEKYEQYF
TRBV7-3,TRBJ1-2,CASSLGGQGVYGYPF
TRBV12-3/TRBV12-4,TRBJ2-3,CASSPVETESTDTQYF
TRBV7-9,TRBJ2-2,CASRTGQGAGTGELFF
TRBV6-2/TRBV6-3,TRBJ2-7,CASRPTGTSEQYF
TRBV25-1,TRBJ1-4,CASCDPGRVTGKLFF
TRBV5-8,TRBJ2-1,CASSPKLAGGVEQFF
TRBV9,TRBJ2-5,CASSTSGLQETQYF
TRBV7-6,TRBJ2-7,CASSLGQTTYEQYF
TRBV7-8,TRBJ1-6,CASSLSPAGRSPLHF
TRBV11-2,TRBJ2-2,CASSFPSAAGELFF
TRBV20-1,TRBJ1-5,CSATGQADQPQHF
TRBV27,TRBJ1-6,CASSFRGGRSSPLHF
TRBV7-9,TRBJ2-5,CASRSGYEEAQYF
TRBV7-6,TRBJ1-1,CASSPSGVANTEAFF
TRBV30,TRBJ2-5,CAWSVARGETQYF
TRBV12-3/TRBV12-4,TRBJ2-2,CASSLWTGATGELFF
TRBV12-3/TRBV12-4,TRBJ1-4,CASSFGQGVLNEKLFF
TRBV7-2,TRBJ2-2,CASSLWLAPNTGELFF
TRBV24-1,TRBJ2-7,CATSTSLSYEQYF
TRBV20-1,TRBJ2-7,CSAKNDSVIYEQYF
TRBV7-9,TRBJ1-4,CASSFGTIREKLFF
TRBV15,TRBJ1-1,CATSREPGGDTEAFF
TRBV4-1,TRBJ2-5,CASSQVALQETQYF
TRBV7-2,TRBJ2-5,CAGSRGQGAGETQYF
TRBV11-2,TRBJ2-1,CASSLDVLVGYNEQFF
TRBV7-2,TRBJ2-3,CASSFLGNTQYF
TRBV15,TRBJ2-1,CATSPPEGTGGIGEQFF
TRBV20-1,TRBJ2-1,CSAQGLAGVGSYNEQFF
TRBV30,TRBJ2-7,CAWASEVLNEQYF
TRBV6-2/TRBV6-3,TRBJ2-7,CASIMTPGLSTYEQYF
TRBV20-1,TRBJ2-7,CSAEPSGSWYEQYF
TRBV7-6,TRBJ2-1,CASSLTTGAEQFF
TRBV20-1,TRBJ2-3,CSASARGWASGTTDTQYF
TRBV30,TRBJ1-2,CAWIFRGGLTNYGYTF
TRBV24-1,TRBJ2-3,CATSAKDTQYF
TRBV4-1,TRBJ2-7,CASSASSSYKQYF
TRBV11-2,TRBJ2-3,CASQPRGGGTDTQYF
TRBV12-3/TRBV12-4,TRBJ2-7,CASSRQEPTLYEQYF
TRBV7-8,TRBJ2-1,CASSSRRAVGPGGYNEQFF
TRBV12-5,TRBJ1-4,CASGLGQGATNEKLFF
TRBV12-5,TRBJ1-5,CASGSPASLGLPQHF
TRBV12-3/TRBV12-4,TRBJ1-4,CASSSDRGEKLFF
TRBV12-3/TRBV12-4,TRBJ2-1,CASRDGLAGVNEQFF
TRBV19,TRBJ1-2,CAGSMEQGARGYTF
TRBV24-1,TRBJ1-5,CATSDFGTSGNQPQHF
TRBV11-2,TRBJ2-1,CASSADRNNEQFF
TRBV24-1,TRBJ2-5,CATSDLRGAVETQYF
TRBV7-2,TRBJ2-6,CASSFGADLLTF
TRBV10-3,TRBJ2-2,CAITSTGSDGELFF
TRBV2,TRBJ2-3,CASSAGDYHTDTQYF
TRBV6-1,TRBJ2-1,CASSSSAGGGFNEQFF
TRBV24-1,TRBJ2-1,CATAKTGDQYPNEQFF
TRBV19,TRBJ1-5,CASSRGTGGNQPQHF
TRBV12-3/TRBV12-4,TRBJ2-5,CAISLGSFQETQYF